The rows below give T cell receptor beta chains drawn from one sample of a study of regulatory T cells in long-lasting Graves disease. TCRdb processed the multiplex PCR reads anew with MiXCR; each CDR3 protein has one entry. Here the sample spans some 220,000 distinct CDR3 sequences, 15% to 20% being singletons. These same data were also listed under a study on T cells in Graves' hyperthyroidism and ophthalmopathy.

Sequenced here: peripheral blood mononuclear cells (PBMCs), sampled at new diagnosis, from a patient treated with antithyroid drugs. These receptors were taken from a woman in her 30s with Graves disease. Each CDR3 is given without its conserved first and last residue. Clone size is given for some rows only: seen once, a few or many times, or a class if the clone is expanded.

>many|TRBV19
ASSAPGQGVDYGYT
>many|TRBV19
ASSSWDRLNIQY
>many|TRBV6-2/TRBV6-3
ASSHRQYNQPQH
>-|TRBV12-3/TRBV12-4
ASNLLAEFTDTQY
>-|TRBV19
ASKEDGRREKAKNIQY
>many|TRBV7-9
ASSSLQEGSPLH
>-|TRBV13
ASSSSRQGHNSPLH
>-|TRBV29-1
SVAYMVGEAF
>many|TRBV27
ASSLLGTGWGYGYT
>-|TRBV3-1
ASSQVRRTGTYEQY
>once|TRBV12-3/TRBV12-4
ASRETGVRGDQPQH
>many|TRBV6-1
ASSITGGTGELF
>-|TRBV3-1
ANSPRTGKVTQY
>many|TRBV3-1
ASSLVVDTEAF
>-|TRBV12-5
ASGLVLEGARVGTGELF
>-|TRBV9
ASSVESGGYNEQF